These 9 T cell receptor beta chains were sequenced from one sample in a study of early T cells in non-severe SARS-CoV-2 infection. TCRdb redid the calling of the 5' RACE reads with MiXCR, one entry per CDR3 protein. This sample yields roughly 63,000 distinct CDR3 sequences, of which under 15% are seen a single time; approximately 4.8% belongs to the top ten. Sequenced: whole blood. The receptor source for this set is an adult who was a healthcare worker with PCR-confirmed SARS-CoV-2 infection or an uninfected control (not recorded which).

This clonotype was observed a single time. The chain is built from TRBV5-1 and TRBJ2-2; D is ambiguous. This CDR3 region has 15 residues. V lost 1 base and J 2 bases, leaving 9 bases between the germline ends. Germline assignment: CDR1 SGHRS and CDR2 YFSETQ. The CDR3: CASSLSRPNTGELFF. CDR3 nucleotide sequence: TGCGCCAGCAGCTTGTCCAGGCCTAACACCGGGGAGCTGTTTTTT.

The J gene is TRBJ2-1, the V gene TRBV14; the D is unclear. The CDR3 is made up of 15 amino acids. Germline lookup yields CDR1 SGHDN and CDR2 FVKESK. Trimming removed 5 bases from V and 6 bases from J, with 17 bases in between. CDR3 sequence (DNA): TGTGCCAGCAGCTCGCCCGATCGGAGCGTCAATGAGCAGTTCTTC. This gives the protein CASSSPDRSVNEQFF. Complete variable domain (other parts from reference TRBV14 and TRBJ2-1): EAGVTQFPSHSVIEKGQTVTLRCDPISGHDNLYWYRRVMGKEIKFLLHFVKESKQDESGMPNNRFLAERTGGTYSTLKVQPAELEDSGVYFCASSSPDRSVNEQFFGPGTRLTVL.

This rearrangement joins TRBV7-2 to TRBJ1-6; the D gene is possibly TRBD1 (5 bases). Between the trimmed V and J ends, which lost 5 bases and 8 bases, there was a span of 13 bases. This CDR3 spans 14 amino acids. Germline assignment: CDR1 SGHTA and CDR2 FQGNSA. As DNA, the CDR3 is TGTGCCAGCAGCCCTAACAGGTCTTATTCACCCCTCCACTTT. Translating it yields CASSPNRSYSPLHF.

This clonotype was seen many times. This sequence joins TRBV19 and TRBJ1-2; D remains unclear. The CDR3 totals 18 residues. Trimming took off 3 bases at V and 1 base at J, with 21 bases between the two ends. CDR1 and CDR2 (germline): LNHDA, SQIVND (reference sequence). The CDR3 spells CASSISVSSGNDNYGYTF. The CDR3 DNA follows: TGTGCCAGTAGTATTTCTGTCAGTAGCGGGAATGATAACTATGGCTACACCTTC.

The table lists this clonotype with a few counts. The V and J genes are TRBV6-1 and TRBJ1-1; D perhaps matches TRBD1 (6 bases). The V gene's germline CDR1 is MNHNS and CDR2 SASEGT. The CDR3 sequence is 15 residues long. Trimming took 5 bases from V and 3 from J, leaving 16 bases between them. The CDR3 loop reads CASSRTGTPDTEAFF. CDR3 nucleotides: TGTGCCAGCAGTCGGACCGGGACACCGGACACTGAAGCTTTCTTT.

This clonotype was observed at least ten times. V and J are TRBV11-2 and TRBJ2-5; 8 bases line up with TRBD2. In germline, CDR1 is SGHAT, CDR2 FQNNGV. The length of the CDR3 is 14 residues. The J segment lost 1 base and the V segment lost 6 bases, leaving 4 bases of the junction unmatched. CDR3 in DNA: TGTGCCAGCAGAAAGACTAGCGCCCAAGAGACCCAGTACTTC. Amino acid sequence: CASRKTSAQETQYF.

This clonotype was observed at least ten times. The gene calls are TRBV5-6 and TRBJ2-7; no clear D gene. Germline loops: CDR1 SGHDT, CDR2 YYEEEE. This CDR3 region has 16 residues. Trimming pared 1 base from V and 1 base from J, leaving 15 bases between. Here the CDR3 reads CASSLSGHENSYEQYF. The CDR3 bases are TGTGCCAGCAGCTTGTCCGGGCATGAGAATTCCTACGAGCAGTACTTC.

This clonotype was detected ten times or more. The rearrangement joins TRBV7-2 to TRBJ2-1, with 13 bases identical to TRBD2. The CDR3 is 17 amino acids. The V segment lost 0 bases and the J segment 7 bases; nucleotides outside the gene matches: 6. Germline CDR1 SGHTA, CDR2 FQGNSA. CDR3 sequence (DNA): TGTGCCAGCAGCTTAGCGAGACTAGCGGGGGGTTCGAATGAGCAGTTCTTC. It yields the protein CASSLARLAGGSNEQFF.

The chain couples TRBV6-2 or TRBV6-3 to TRBJ2-7, with no clear D. The CDR3 totals 14 residues. Germline V gene sequence: CDR1 MNHEY, CDR2 SVGEGT. The V gene lost 0 bases and the J gene lost 3 bases, with 9 bases spanning the gap. Written as DNA, the CDR3 is TGTGCCAGCAGTTACTCGAGTCTCAGCTACGAGCAGTACTTC. Translated, it gives CASSYSSLSYEQYF.